What follows are 22 T cell receptor beta chains derived from one specimen sequenced in a study of blood T cell repertoires in COVID-19 (dated by TCRdb to the early 2020s). Library generation was performed with the immunoSEQ multiplex PCR assay. As stored in TCRdb, this immuneACCESS dataset retains in-frame rearrangements with V and J assigned. A fraction of the clones does not appear; measured against another copy, unresolved V genes explain less than half of the discrepancy, and the remainder lacks a known reason. Within this sample are 140,000 to 150,000 clones, with approximately 83% of them counted one time only. Around 8% of the sample comes from the top ten. Sequenced sample: peripheral blood. These receptors originate from an older woman with COVID-19, enrolled during active disease.

V and J are TRBV5-1 and TRBJ1-5; 7 positions agree with TRBD1. This CDR3 has 14 amino acids. Per germline, CDR1 SGHRS and CDR2 YFSETQ. The V gene end was trimmed by 0 bases and the J gene end by 7 bases; junction bases not matched to a gene: 4. CDR3 region: CASSLEGTAQPQHF. CDR3 DNA sequence: TGCGCCAGCAGCTTGGAGGGGACAGCCCAGCCCCAGCATTTT.

The chain couples TRBV4-2 to TRBJ1-2, with D tentatively TRBD1 (6 bases). The CDR3 contains 14 residues. Germline V gene lookup returns CDR1 LGHNA and CDR2 YNFKEQ. Trimming cost V 2 bases and J 4 bases, with 11 bases left between them. In DNA, the CDR3 is TGTGCCAGCAGCCAAAACAGGGCTGGCTATGGCTACACCTTC. This gives the protein CASSQNRAGYGYTF.

A few counts support this clone. The rearrangement links TRBV7-9 to TRBJ2-1, with 11 bases identical to TRBD2. After removal of 3 bases from V and 10 bases from J, the junction contained 8 bases not matched to a gene. Per the germline V gene, CDR1 is SEHNR and CDR2 is FQNEAQ (reference sequence). The CDR3 loop spans 15 amino acids. In DNA form, the CDR3 reads TGTGCCAGCAGCTTGAGTAGCGGGGGGGCCGTCGAGCAGTTCTTC. Translating it yields CASSLSSGGAVEQFF.

The chain uses TRBV15 and TRBJ2-3; possible D gene TRBD1, 5 bases. The CDR3 totals 13 residues. From germline, CDR1 is LNHNV and CDR2 YYDKDF (reference sequence). Trimming stripped 0 bases from V and 5 bases from J, with 6 bases between. The CDR3: CATSRDQGDTQYF. In DNA, the CDR3 is TGTGCCACCAGCAGAGATCAGGGAGATACGCAGTATTTT.

This rearrangement joins TRBV7-8 to TRBJ2-7; tentatively, D is TRBD2 (5 bases). Looked up from germline, CDR1 is SGHVS and CDR2 is FQNEAQ. CDR3 length: 15 amino acids. V was pared by 4 bases and J by 1 base, with 14 bases between. The CDR3 region is CASSYSDGWSYEQYF. In DNA, the CDR3 is TGTGCCAGCAGCTATAGCGACGGGTGGTCCTACGAGCAGTACTTC.

The J gene is TRBJ2-2, the V gene TRBV4-3; 11 bases match TRBD1. CDR1 LGHNA and CDR2 YSLEER come from the germline V gene. This CDR3 is 17 amino acids long. V shed 2 bases, J shed 6 bases, and the junction held 8 bases outside the gene matches. This CDR3 reads CASSQPGTGGFAGELFF. CDR3 in DNA: TGCGCCAGCAGCCAACCCGGGACAGGGGGATTCGCCGGGGAGCTGTTTTTT.

V and J are TRBV2 and TRBJ2-3; D remains ambiguous. This CDR3 is built from 12 residues. Germline V gene sequence: CDR1 SNHLY, CDR2 FYNNEI. Trimming stripped 8 bases from V and 0 bases from J, with 6 bases between. The CDR3 bases are TGTGCCAGCCCCTCTAGCACAGATACGCAGTATTTT. It specifies CASPSSTDTQYF.

This chain connects TRBV4-1 to TRBJ2-3; no clear D gene. Germline lookup yields CDR1 MGHRA and CDR2 YSYEKL. The CDR3 spans 15 residues. V shed 4 bases and J shed 5 bases, with 16 bases lying between them. The CDR3 sequence: CASSLDMGLGDTQYF. The CDR3 DNA reads TGCGCCAGCAGCCTCGACATGGGTTTAGGAGATACGCAGTATTTT.

Only one count was recorded for this clone. The chain couples TRBV7-8 to TRBJ1-3; 8 positions match TRBD1. J was trimmed by 4 bases and V by 5 bases; bases with no gene match: 10. The CDR3 contains 16 residues. From germline, CDR1 is SGHVS and CDR2 FQNEAQ. The CDR3 DNA reads as TGTGCCAGCAGCCCGGTCTCAGGGGGCGCAGGAAACACCATATATTTT. This codes for CASSPVSGGAGNTIYF.

The rearrangement links TRBV18 to TRBJ2-7; 11 bases match TRBD1. The V gene's germline CDR1 is KGHSH and CDR2 LQKENI. V was pared by 3 bases and J by 3 bases, with 1 base of the junction left unmatched. The CDR3 covers 14 residues. The CDR3 DNA reads as TGTGCCAGCTCACCGGGGACAGGGGGCTACGAGCAGTACTTC. The encoded protein is CASSPGTGGYEQYF.

The V and J genes are TRBV18 and TRBJ1-1; maybe TRBD1 (6 bases). Trimming took off 6 bases at V and 5 bases at J, with 13 bases between the two ends. Germline values: CDR1 KGHSH, CDR2 LQKENI. CDR3 size: 13 residues. CDR3 coding DNA: TGTGCCAGCTCCCCAGGTCAGGGGACTGAAGCTTTCTTT. Residues: CASSPGQGTEAFF.

This clone was detected only once. The rearrangement joins TRBV11-3 to TRBJ2-1; possibly TRBD2 for D (7 bases). Germline values: CDR1 SGHNT, CDR2 YENEEA. There are 15 residues in the CDR3. Trimming left V 3 bases short and J 5 bases short, with 14 bases between. Here the CDR3 reads CASSLRGGLDNEQFF. CDR3 sequence (DNA): TGTGCCAGCAGCTTGAGGGGGGGCCTTGACAATGAGCAGTTCTTC. Based on the CDR3 plus reference TRBV11-3 and TRBJ2-1, the full variable domain is EAGVVQSPRYKIIEKKQPVAFWCNPISGHNTLYWYLQNLGQGPELLIRYENEEAVDDSQLPKDRFSAERLKGVDSTLKIQPAELGDSAVYLCASSLRGGLDNEQFFGPGTRLTVL.

The chain recombines TRBV29-1 with TRBJ1-4; 11 bases align to TRBD1. The germline V gene has CDR1 SQVTM and CDR2 ANQGSEA. The trim removed 6 bases at V and 6 bases at J, leaving 3 bases unmatched. There are 13 residues in the CDR3. Here the CDR3 DNA reads TGCAGCGTCGGACAGGGGGCGGATGAAAAACTGTTTTTT. Its protein is CSVGQGADEKLFF.

The V call is TRBV19, the J call TRBJ2-1, with 7 bases matching TRBD2. Trimming removed 8 bases from V and 4 bases from J; junction bases left unmatched: 5. The CDR3 runs to 13 residues. CDR1 and CDR2 from the germline V gene are LNHDA and SQIVND (reference sequence). Here the CDR3 reads CASSRGGYNEQFF. The CDR3 DNA reads as TGTGCCAGTTCCCGGGGAGGGTACAATGAGCAGTTCTTC.

V gene TRBV5-1 combines with J gene TRBJ1-6; the D gene is possibly TRBD1 (6 bases). Germline assignment: CDR1 SGHRS and CDR2 YFSETQ. V lost 4 bases and J 8 bases, leaving 13 bases between the germline ends. CDR3 length equals 14 residues. Here the CDR3 DNA reads TGCGCCAGCAGCCTACAGGGAATTGATTCACCCCTCCACTTT. It codes for CASSLQGIDSPLHF.

The chain employs TRBV20-1 and TRBJ1-5; D uncertain. V dropped 3 bases and J dropped 7 bases, with 13 bases sitting between them. Germline lookup yields CDR1 DFQATT and CDR2 SNEGSKA (reference sequence). The CDR3 has 13 amino acids. The CDR3 reads CSASSGIWQPQHF. For the CDR3, the DNA is TGCAGTGCTAGTTCCGGGATTTGGCAGCCCCAGCATTTT.

The chain is built from TRBV18 and TRBJ1-1; D is perhaps TRBD1 (5 bases). Trimming stripped 1 base from V and 8 bases from J, with 14 bases between. Germline V CDR1 and CDR2: KGHSH, LQKENI. This CDR3 region has 14 residues. CDR3 residues: CASSPRREMNEAFF. Written as DNA, the CDR3 is TGTGCCAGCTCACCACGCAGGGAAATGAACGAAGCTTTCTTT.

The V call is TRBV15, the J call TRBJ1-1; 7 bases fit TRBD1. J was trimmed by 6 bases and V by 3 bases; bases with no gene match: 7. The CDR3 has 14 amino acids. Germline values: CDR1 LNHNV, CDR2 YYDKDF (reference sequence). This CDR3 is CATSRETGTPEAFF. The CDR3 nucleotides read TGTGCCACCAGCAGGGAGACAGGGACCCCTGAAGCTTTCTTT.

V usage is TRBV7-2 and J usage is TRBJ1-1, with 9 bases matching TRBD1. Germline CDR1 SGHTA, CDR2 FQGNSA. The CDR3 runs to 19 residues. The V and J ends lost 2 bases and 11 bases, in that order; junction bases with no gene match: 24. CDR3: CASSLNHFMGTGGLMFAFF. CDR3 nucleotide sequence: TGTGCCAGCAGCTTAAACCACTTCATGGGAACAGGGGGCTTAATGTTTGCTTTCTTT.

The chain links TRBV12-3 or TRBV12-4 to TRBJ2-5; D is possibly TRBD1 (5 bases). Deletions cut 1 base from V and 4 bases from J, with 7 bases between. The length of the CDR3 is 13 residues. The CDR3 bases are TGTGCCAGCAGTTTAGGGGGCGCAGAGACCCAGTACTTC. It is translated as CASSLGGAETQYF.

The chain links TRBV28 to TRBJ1-2; TRBD1 matches 7 bases. The junction had 9 bases not matched to a gene; V was cut back by 8 bases and J by 0 bases. Germline V gene sequence: CDR1 MDHEN, CDR2 SYDVKM. This CDR3 spans 15 amino acids. CDR3 nucleotide sequence: TGTGCCAGCGCCATCGACAGGGAAGCTAACTATGGCTACACCTTC. This translates into CASAIDREANYGYTF.

CDR3 protein: CASSQVQQGAPRFSYEQYF. CDR3 nucleotide sequence: TGTGCCAGCAGCCAAGTGCAACAGGGCGCGCCTCGCTTCTCCTACGAGCAGTACTTC. The chain is built from TRBV14 and TRBJ2-7, with a weak D call TRBD1 (6 bases). V was clipped by 1 base and J by 0 bases, with 22 bases between them. This CDR3 has 19 amino acids. Germline V gene lookup returns CDR1 SGHDN and CDR2 FVKESK.